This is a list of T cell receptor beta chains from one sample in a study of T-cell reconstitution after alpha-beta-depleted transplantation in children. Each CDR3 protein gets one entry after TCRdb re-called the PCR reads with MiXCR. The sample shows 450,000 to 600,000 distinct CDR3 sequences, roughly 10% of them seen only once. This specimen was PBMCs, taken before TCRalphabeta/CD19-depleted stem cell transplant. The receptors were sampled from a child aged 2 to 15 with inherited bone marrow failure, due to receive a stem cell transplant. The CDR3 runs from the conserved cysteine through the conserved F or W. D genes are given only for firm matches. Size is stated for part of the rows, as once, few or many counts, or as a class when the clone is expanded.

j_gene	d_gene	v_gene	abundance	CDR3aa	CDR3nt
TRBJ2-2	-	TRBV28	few	CASSPPGGDNTGELFF	TGTGCCAGCAGTCCACCCGGCGGGGATAACACCGGGGAGCTGTTTTTT
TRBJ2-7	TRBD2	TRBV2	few	CASSEGGRGVYEQYF	TGTGCCAGCAGTGAGGGGGGGAGAGGGGTCTACGAGCAGTACTTC
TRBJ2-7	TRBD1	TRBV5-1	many	CASSYGTGYEQYF	TGCGCCAGCAGCTACGGGACAGGCTACGAGCAGTACTTC
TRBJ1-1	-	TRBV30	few	CAWRSQDWSTEAFF	TGTGCCTGGAGGAGCCAGGATTGGAGCACTGAAGCTTTCTTT
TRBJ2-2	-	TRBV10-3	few	CAISDAAGELFF	TGTGCCATCAGTGATGCGGCCGGGGAGCTGTTTTTT
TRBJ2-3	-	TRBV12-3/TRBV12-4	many	CASSLSPLDSAGTQYF	TGTGCCAGCAGTTTATCCCCTCTCGACAGTGCGGGTACGCAGTATTTT
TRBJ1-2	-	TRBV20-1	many	CSANRQINYGYTF	TGCAGTGCTAATAGGCAAATAAACTATGGCTACACCTTC
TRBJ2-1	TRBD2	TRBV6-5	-	CASSYSPGTSVYNEQFF	TGTGCCAGCAGTTACTCCCCCGGGACTAGTGTCTACAATGAGCAGTTCTTC
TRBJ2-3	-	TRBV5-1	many	CASSLVSGGPHRTDTQYF	TGCGCCAGCAGCTTGGTGTCGGGTGGCCCGCACCGCACAGATACGCAGTATTTT
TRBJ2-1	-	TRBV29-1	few	CSVEDHWYRF	TGCAGCGTTGAAGATCACTGGTATCGGTTC
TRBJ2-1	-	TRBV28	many	CASSLWEGDEQFF	TGTGCCAGCAGTTTATGGGAGGGCGATGAGCAGTTCTTC
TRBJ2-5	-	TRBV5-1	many	CASSLASPQETQYF	TGCGCCAGCAGCTTGGCCTCTCCCCAAGAGACCCAGTACTTC
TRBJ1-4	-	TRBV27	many	CASSLDGPNEKLFF	TGTGCCAGCAGTTTGGACGGACCTAATGAAAAACTGTTTTTT
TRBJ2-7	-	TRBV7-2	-	CASSWEEGRHEQYF	TGTGCCAGCAGCTGGGAGGAGGGCCGCCACGAGCAGTACTTC
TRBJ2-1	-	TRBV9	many	CASSVEGRAVYEQFF	TGTGCCAGCAGCGTAGAGGGCAGGGCCGTCTATGAGCAGTTCTTC
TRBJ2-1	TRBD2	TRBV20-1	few	CSARRASGSLSYNEQFF	TGCAGTGCTAGGCGGGCTAGCGGGAGCCTCTCCTACAATGAGCAGTTCTTC
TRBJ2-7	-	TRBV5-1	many	CASSLDSYTSYEQYF	TGCGCCAGCAGCTTGGACTCGTATACCTCCTACGAGCAGTACTTC
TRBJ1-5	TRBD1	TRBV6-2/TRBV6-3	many	CASSFGTVSNQPQHF	TGTGCCAGCAGTTTTGGGACAGTTAGCAATCAGCCCCAGCATTTT
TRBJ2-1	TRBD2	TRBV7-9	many	CASSFPGTSLDNEQFF	TGTGCCAGCAGCTTCCCCGGGACTAGCCTTGACAATGAGCAGTTCTTC
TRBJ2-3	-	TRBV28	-	CASRENGDTQYF	TGTGCCAGCAGAGAAAACGGGGATACGCAGTATTTT
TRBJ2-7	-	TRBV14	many	CASSQQALYEQYF	TGTGCCAGCAGCCAACAGGCTCTCTACGAGCAGTACTTC
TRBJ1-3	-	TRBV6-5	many	CASSTSQTIYF	TGTGCCAGCAGTACCTCGCAGACCATATATTTT
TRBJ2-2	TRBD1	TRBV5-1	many	CASSANRGKGELFF	TGCGCCAGCAGCGCGAACAGGGGGAAAGGGGAGCTGTTTTTT